Below, 28 T cell receptor beta chains from the same sample are listed, as sequenced in a study of tumor-infiltrating lymphocytes in primary liver carcinoma. Total RNA amounting to roughly 450 ng was the source from which TCR beta cDNA was made with a constant-region primer. Libraries covering TCR beta were generated through three nested multiplex PCR rounds (using a slightly modified ARM-PCR). PCR rounds one and two used TRBV1-TRBV30 forward primers with a C-beta reverse primer for approximately 10 cycles each. Each CDR3 protein is one row after TCRdb ran MiXCR on the multiplex PCR reads. The sample shows over 35,000 distinct CDR3 sequences, 65% to 85% of them seen only once. From around 18-30 mg of unsorted bulk tissue, DNA and RNA were co-extracted together. The sequencing sample was made of liver tumor tissue from sampling region 2. Subset specified: tumor region T2, inferior pole. These TCRs come from a man in his forties with primary liver carcinoma and hepatitis B virus infection.

In its sample, this clonotype was seen once. V usage is TRBV11-2 and J usage is TRBJ2-1; D is possibly TRBD1 or TRBD2 (6 bases each). The CDR3 loop spans 13 amino acids. Per germline, CDR1 SGHAT and CDR2 FQNNGV. The CDR3 DNA reads as TGTACTAGCAGCTTAGGACAGATTCTCGAGCAGTTCTTC. Translated, it gives CTSSLGQILEQFF. Together with reference TRBV11-2 and TRBJ2-1, the CDR3 gives the full variable domain: EAGVAQSPRYKIIEKRQSVAFWCNPISGHATLYWYQQILGQGPKLLIQFQNNGVVDDSQLPKDRFSAERLKGVDSTLKIQPAKLEDSAVYLCTSSLGQILEQFFGPGTRLTVL.

The V gene is TRBV20-1, the J gene TRBJ1-5; TRBD1 might be the D (5 bases). V shed 5 bases and J shed 0 bases, with 11 bases lying between them. CDR1 and CDR2 from the germline V gene are DFQATT and SNEGSKA (reference sequence). The length of the CDR3 is 14 residues. CDR3 amino acids: CSALQGYSNQPQHF. The CDR3 DNA sequence: TGCAGTGCTCTTCAGGGTTATAGCAATCAGCCCCAGCATTTT.

CDR3 residues: CAWSRTSLRAGELFF. The CDR3 DNA follows: TGTGCCTGGAGTAGGACTAGTCTACGCGCCGGGGAGCTGTTTTTT. This chain links TRBV30 with TRBJ2-2, with TRBD2 identical over 7 bases. J gave up 6 bases and V 2 bases, and 9 bases lay outside the gene matches. From germline, CDR1 is GTSNPN and CDR2 SVGIG (reference sequence). The CDR3 runs 15 residues.

As to this clonotype: The CDR3 carries no conserved terminal phenylalanine or tryptophan, so it likely arises from a read error. The chain uses TRBV29-1 and TRBJ1-2, with a weak D call TRBD1 (5 bases). The CDR3 is 18 amino acids. V was cut by 4 bases and J by 1 base, with 25 bases left in between. Germline loops: CDR1 SQVTM, CDR2 ANQGSEA. The CDR3 DNA is TGCAGCGTTGGGGCACCAACAGGAACTCAAGTGGTTAACTATGGCTACACCTAT. Translating it yields CSVGAPTGTQVVNYGYTY.

This clonotype is termed medium-sized. The J gene is TRBJ2-1, the V gene TRBV29-1; the D is unclear. The V gene's germline CDR1 is SQVTM and CDR2 ANQGSEA. The CDR3 is 10 amino acids. The V end was cut by 6 bases, the J end by 10 bases, with 10 bases between. CDR3 sequence (DNA): TGCAGCGTGAAAGTATACGAGCAGTTCTTC. Translation: CSVKVYEQFF.

This clonotype was recorded a few times. One junction end disagrees with the germline gene, perhaps due to a read error. This chain joins TRBV11-1 and TRBJ2-7, with D perhaps matching TRBD2 (6 bases). There are 13 residues in the CDR3. CDR1 is SGHAT and CDR2 is FQDESV in the germline V gene (reference sequence). The CDR3 DNA is TGTGCCAGCAAGGGGAGGCGATCCTACGAGCAGTACTTT. Its protein product is CASKGRRSYEQYF.

The genes are TRBV7-9 and TRBJ1-4; the match to TRBD1 covers 8 bases. CDR1 is SEHNR and CDR2 is FQNEAQ in the germline V gene (reference sequence). The CDR3 covers 15 residues. The V gene end was trimmed by 6 bases and the J gene end by 5 bases; junction bases not matched to a gene: 8. The CDR3 DNA follows: TGTGCCAGCAGTCCGCAGGGGGCGACGAATGAAAAACTGTTTTTT. Translated, it gives CASSPQGATNEKLFF. Using reference TRBV7-9 and TRBJ1-4 for the parts outside the CDR3, the full variable domain is DTGVSQNPRHKITKRGQNVTFRCDPISEHNRLYWYRQTLGQGPEFLTYFQNEAQLEKSRLLSDRFSAERPKGSFSTLEIQRTEQGDSAMYLCASSPQGATNEKLFFGSGTQLSVL.

On this clonotype itself: It is likely a read error, because the conserved phenylalanine at the end of the CDR3 is missing. V is TRBV12-3 or TRBV12-4 and J is TRBJ2-5; D perhaps matches TRBD2 (5 bases). Trimming removed 8 bases from V and 3 bases from J, with 16 bases in between. The CDR3 covers 14 residues. The CDR3 sequence is CASDPVGVEETQYY. The CDR3 nucleotides read TGTGCCAGCGATCCCGTCGGGGTTGAAGAGACCCAGTACTAC.

Turning to this clonotype: The junction departs from the called germline gene at one end, perhaps through a read error. The chain employs TRBV11-3 and TRBJ2-7; the D gene is possibly TRBD1 (5 bases). Germline CDR1 and CDR2: SGHNT and YENEEA. CDR3 length: 14 amino acids. The chain's CDR3 is CTSSPGEGVYEQHF. For the CDR3, the DNA is TGTACCAGCAGCCCTGGAGAAGGGGTCTACGAGCAGCACTTC.

The sample holds many counts of this clonotype. V gene TRBV5-6 combines with J gene TRBJ1-5; D might be TRBD1 (6 bases). The germline V and J ends were trimmed by 3 bases and 5 bases, with 15 bases remaining between them. Germline V gene lookup returns CDR1 SGHDT and CDR2 YYEEEE. The CDR3 runs to 15 residues. CDR3 coding DNA: TGTGCCAGCAGCTCTACTTGGGGGGGCGATCAGCCCCAGCATTTT. This encodes CASSSTWGGDQPQHF.

A few counts support this clonotype. Sequence at one end of the junction differs from germline and may be a read error. The rearrangement links TRBV28 to TRBJ1-2, with D tentatively TRBD1 (6 bases). The V gene's germline CDR1 is MDHEN and CDR2 SYDVKM. The CDR3 runs 16 residues. The CDR3 nucleotides are TGTGCCAGCAACAAGCTTCAGGGGCGCGGGAACTATGGCTACACCTTT. It yields the protein CASNKLQGRGNYGYTF.

Notes on this clonotype: At one of its ends the junction is not consistent with the germline gene, which may arise from a read error. The chain links TRBV6-1 to TRBJ2-1, with D possibly TRBD2 on 5 matching bases. The CDR3 contains 15 residues. The germline V gene has CDR1 MNHNS and CDR2 SASEGT. The CDR3 is CANGVEGVSCNEQFF. CDR3 sequence (DNA): TGTGCCAACGGGGTCGAAGGAGTGTCCTGCAATGAGCAGTTCTTC.

This clonotype was recorded a few times. This may be a read error, as it is one base from a much larger clone. The chain is built from TRBV7-9 and TRBJ1-3; D may be TRBD1 (6 bases). The germline V and J ends were trimmed by 7 bases and 7 bases, with 11 bases remaining between them. This CDR3 region has 12 residues. Germline V gene sequence: CDR1 SEHNR, CDR2 FQNEAQ (reference sequence). The CDR3 DNA sequence: TGTGCCAGCAACCAAGGGGGGAACACCATATATTTT. Its translation is CASNQGGNTIYF.

A remark on this clonotype: At one end the junction does not follow the germline gene, possibly because of a read error. The V call is TRBV5-4, the J call TRBJ1-6; no clear D. Germline loops: CDR1 SGHNT, CDR2 YYREEE (reference sequence). The CDR3 extends over 12 amino acids. This CDR3 is CARSHDNSPLHF. CDR3 DNA: TGTGCCAGGAGCCACGATAATTCACCCCTCCACTTC.

The rearrangement joins TRBV28 to TRBJ1-4; the match to TRBD1 covers 7 bases. Germline V gene lookup returns CDR1 MDHEN and CDR2 SYDVKM. The length of the CDR3 is 13 residues. CDR3 in amino acids: CVSSLPGQPKLFF. The CDR3 DNA is TGTGTCAGTAGTCTTCCGGGACAGCCAAAACTGTTTTTT.

Of note for this clonotype: A single base separates this from a much larger clone, so it may be a read error. CDR3 region: CAWSVKGNQHQHF. Written as DNA, the CDR3 is TGTGCCTGGAGTGTTAAGGGCAATCAGCACCAGCATTTT. The genes are TRBV30 and TRBJ1-5; no reliable D call. Germline CDR1 GTSNPN, CDR2 SVGIG (reference sequence). This CDR3 region has 13 residues.

This clonotype was found once. The junction departs from the called germline gene at one end, perhaps through a read error. This sequence joins TRBV11-1 and TRBJ1-6, with a weak D call TRBD1 (5 bases). This CDR3 comprises 13 residues. CDR1 SGHAT and CDR2 FQDESV come from the germline V gene (reference sequence). The CDR3 sequence is CACNRTLVSPFHF. CDR3 DNA sequence: TGTGCCTGCAACCGGACACTGGTTTCACCCTTCCACTTT.

As to this clonotype: With a much larger clone just one base away, this may be a read error. This chain uses TRBV28 with TRBJ1-1, with D unclear. Germline lookup yields CDR1 MDHEN and CDR2 SYDVKM. The CDR3 consists of 14 residues. CDR3 residues: CAVGPGGGNTDAFF. The CDR3 coding sequence is TGTGCCGTAGGTCCAGGTGGTGGGAACACTGATGCTTTCTTT.

Remarks on this clonotype: This is likely a read error, given that the CDR3 carries no conserved phenylalanine or tryptophan at its end. The V call is TRBV5-1, the J call TRBJ2-7; TRBD2 aligns across 9 bases. This CDR3 spans 18 amino acids. Germline assignment: CDR1 SGHRS and CDR2 YFSETQ. The CDR3 here is CASSFRTSVTGGSYEQYY. The DNA of the CDR3 is TGCGCCAGTAGCTTCAGGACTAGCGTAACTGGGGGAAGCTACGAGCAGTACTAC.

A remark on this clonotype: Its ends do not fully match the called genes, so a read error is possible. The rearrangement links TRBV30 to TRBJ1-1, with D possibly being TRBD1 (5 bases). The CDR3 covers 14 residues. CDR1 is GTSNPN, CDR2 SVGIG, per germline (reference sequence). CDR3 sequence reads: CAWRWGTVNTEVFF. The CDR3 region has the DNA TGTGCCTGGAGGTGGGGGACGGTGAACACTGAAGTTTTTTTT.

As for this clonotype: The junction does not match germline at one end; this may be a read error. V is TRBV14 and J is TRBJ1-2; tentative D call: TRBD1 (5 bases). Looked up from germline, CDR1 is SGHDN and CDR2 is FVKESK. The CDR3 extends over 11 amino acids. For the CDR3, the DNA is TGTGCCAGCATACCCCTATGGGGCTGCACCTTC. Amino acids: CASIPLWGCTF. The complete variable domain, with remaining parts taken from reference TRBV14 and TRBJ1-2, reads EAGVTQFPSHSVIEKGQTVTLRCDPISGHDNLYWYRRVMGKEIKFLLHFVKESKQDESGMPNNRFLAERTGGTYSTLKVQPAELEDSGVYFCASIPLWGCTFGSGTRLTVV.

This clonotype was detected a few times. This sequence may be a read error, since a much larger clone differs from it by one base. The V and J genes are TRBV21-1 and TRBJ1-3. TRBV21-1 is assigned pseudogene status. The CDR3 is made up of 10 amino acids. CDR3 region: CASRGNSIYF. CDR3 in DNA: TGTGCCAGCAGGGGAAACTCCATATATTTT.

This clonotype was seen at least ten times. The chain is built from TRBV11-2 and TRBJ2-6; maybe TRBD1 (6 bases). This CDR3 has 18 amino acids. Trimming removed 0 bases at V and 0 bases at J, with 12 bases between. Germline CDR1 and CDR2: SGHAT and FQNNGV. CDR3 loop: CASSLDLRGTSGANVLTF. The CDR3 coding sequence is TGTGCCAGCAGCTTAGACCTCAGGGGAACCTCTGGGGCCAACGTCCTGACTTTC. The full variable domain, in which reference TRBV11-2 and TRBJ2-6 provide the parts outside the CDR3, is EAGVAQSPRYKIIEKRQSVAFWCNPISGHATLYWYQQILGQGPKLLIQFQNNGVVDDSQLPKDRFSAERLKGVDSTLKIQPAKLEDSAVYLCASSLDLRGTSGANVLTFGAGSRLTVL.

This clonotype showed up many times. The V call is TRBV2, the J call TRBJ2-1, with TRBD2 matching 8 bases. J lost 6 bases, V lost 4 bases, and 8 bases had no gene match. The CDR3 has 15 amino acids. The V gene's germline CDR1 is SNHLY and CDR2 FYNNEI. CDR3 amino acids: CASSVYGRALNEQFF. The CDR3 bases are TGTGCCAGCAGTGTTTACGGGAGGGCCCTCAATGAGCAGTTCTTC.

Worth noting for this clonotype: Compared with germline, one end of the junction differs, possibly owing to a read error. CDR3 loop: CAGSQLRTAGSGNTIYF. CDR3 DNA sequence: TGCGCCGGCAGTCAACTAAGGACGGCAGGTTCTGGAAACACCATATATTTT. The genes are TRBV4-1 and TRBJ1-3; D ambiguous. Germline V gene data show CDR1 as MGHRA and CDR2 as YSYEKL. The CDR3 totals 17 residues.

Regarding this clonotype: Since the CDR3 does not end with the conserved phenylalanine or tryptophan, this likely comes from a read error. The rearrangement joins TRBV11-1 to TRBJ2-1; possibly TRBD1 or TRBD2 for D (5 bases each). Germline V gene lookup returns CDR1 SGHAT and CDR2 FQDESV (reference sequence). CDR3 size: 15 residues. In DNA, the CDR3 is TGTGCCGGCAGCTTCCAGGGACCGCTGGATAAAGAGCAGTTCTCC. It is translated as CAGSFQGPLDKEQFS.

A note on this clonotype: Possible read error: a much larger clone is one base away. The V gene is TRBV28, the J gene TRBJ2-2; tentative D call: TRBD2 (6 bases). This CDR3 contains 16 residues. The germline gives CDR1 MDHEN, CDR2 SYDVKM. The CDR3 region is CVSSLLQVGGTGELFF. CDR3 DNA: TGTGTCAGCAGTTTATTACAGGTCGGGGGCACCGGGGAGCTGTTTTTT.

Comment on this clonotype: One end of the junction is discordant with germline, which a read error may explain. The chain couples TRBV6-5 to TRBJ2-3; no clear D. The CDR3 covers 14 residues. Looked up from germline, CDR1 is MNHEY and CDR2 is SVGAGI. In DNA, the CDR3 is TGTGATTGGGGAAGGCCGCACTTTGGAGATATGCAGTATTTT. Encoded protein: CDWGRPHFGDMQYF.